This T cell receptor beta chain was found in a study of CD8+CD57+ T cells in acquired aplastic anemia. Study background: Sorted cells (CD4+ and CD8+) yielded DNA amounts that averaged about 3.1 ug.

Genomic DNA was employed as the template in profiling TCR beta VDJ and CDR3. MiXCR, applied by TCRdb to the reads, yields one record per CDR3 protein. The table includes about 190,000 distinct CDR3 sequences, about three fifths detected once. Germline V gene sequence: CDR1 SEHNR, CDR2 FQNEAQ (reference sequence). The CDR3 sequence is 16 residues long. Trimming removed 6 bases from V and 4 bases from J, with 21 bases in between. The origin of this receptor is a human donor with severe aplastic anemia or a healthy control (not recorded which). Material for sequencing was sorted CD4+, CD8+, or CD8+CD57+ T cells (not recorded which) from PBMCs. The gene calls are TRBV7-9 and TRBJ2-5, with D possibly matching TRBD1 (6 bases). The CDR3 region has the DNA TGTGCCAGCAGTAGACAGGTTCGACGGGGTACAGAGACCCAGTACTTC. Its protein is CASSRQVRRGTETQYF.